The sequence of this T cell receptor (beta chain) was determined in a study of Ad26.COV2.S vaccination and SARS-CoV-2 variants. The table lists this clone with a few counts. Its antigen is still unknown. General study results and limits: Spike-specific TCR breadth was greater in vaccine than placebo recipients.

Specified treatment: 15 to 20 received Ad26.COV2.S at low or high dose, single or two shots; about 5 received placebo; per-sample allocation not given. The study sampled participants on day 63 after the first vaccine or placebo injection. A Boston adult aged 18-55 years was the donor. Profiling relied on immunoSEQ multiplex PCR, and the TCRdb table lists in-frame clones only, not all of them. The table has roughly 380,000 clones, approximately 90% seen once. This TCR derives from a person aged 18 to 59 who received the Ad26.COV2.S COVID-19 vaccine or a placebo. The sequencing used peripheral blood, collected in a trial of Ad26.COV2.S vaccine versus placebo.

CDR3 region: CASRSGTDGPYEQYF. DNA for the CDR3: TGTGCCAGCAGATCAGGGACGGATGGCCCCTACGAGCAGTACTTC. The chain is built from TRBV6-6 and TRBJ2-7, with D possibly being TRBD1 or TRBD2 (5 bases each). There are 15 residues in the CDR3. Trimming left V 6 bases short and J 2 bases short, with 17 bases between. Per germline, CDR1 MNHNY and CDR2 SVGAGI (reference sequence).